The clone carrying this TCR beta chain was picked up a small number of times. The entry originates in a study of OX40 agonist ivuxolimab in advanced cancers. Some clones are missing from TCRdb's copy, which holds only in-frame ones; the method was immunoSEQ multiplex PCR. The sample yields more than 60,000 clones, 85% to 90% seen once. The source was CD4+ or CD8+ T cells sorted from blood, collected in a trial of the OX40 agonist ivuxolimab. The receptor was derived from an adult with an advanced solid tumor such as melanoma, head and neck, liver or kidney cancer.

This CDR3 reads CASSFRTPDNSPLHF. The CDR3 nucleotides read TGTGCCAGCAGCTTCCGGACACCTGATAATTCACCCCTCCACTTT. This chain uses TRBV5-4 with TRBJ1-6; tentatively, D is TRBD1 (5 bases). The V gene's germline CDR1 is SGHNT and CDR2 YYREEE (reference sequence). V gave up 2 bases and J gave up 5 bases, with 11 bases separating them. The CDR3 length is 15 residues.